One sample yielded the 10 T cell receptor beta chains listed below, sequenced in a study of cytomegalovirus exposure and HLA in healthy donors (dated by TCRdb to about 2017). Libraries were constructed by the immunoSEQ multiplex PCR assay. The multiplex PCR relied on a mix of 60 forward primers for TCR Vbeta segments and 13 reverse primers for TCR Jbeta segments. TCRdb mirrors the immuneACCESS table, restricted to in-frame sequences. Some clones are absent from its copies; in checked studies, under half trace to an unresolved V gene, and the reason for the others is unknown. For this sample there are fewer than 350,000 clones; approximately 90% appear just once. The leading ten clones occupy more than 2% of the sample. Sequenced material: PBMCs. These receptors were taken from a woman between 18 and 30 years old in good health and CMV-seronegative.

The chain links TRBV9 to TRBJ2-2, with 8 bases fitting TRBD1. V trimming: 3 bases; J trimming: 5 bases; junction bases outside the gene matches: 6. The CDR3 spans 15 residues. The V gene's germline CDR1 is SGDLS and CDR2 YYNGEE. The CDR3 is CASSARQGNTGELFF. DNA for the CDR3: TGTGCCAGCAGCGCGAGACAGGGGAATACCGGGGAGCTGTTTTTT.

The chain combines TRBV6-5 with TRBJ1-5; TRBD1 might be the D (6 bases). Trimming left V 4 bases short and J 5 bases short, with 15 bases between. Germline CDR1 is MNHEY and CDR2 is SVGAGI. The CDR3 is 15 residues long. The CDR3 protein is CASSFAQGRDQPQHF. The CDR3, as DNA: TGTGCCAGCAGTTTCGCACAGGGTCGCGATCAGCCCCAGCATTTT.

The V and J genes are TRBV27 and TRBJ1-6, with a weak D call TRBD1 (6 bases). V shed 3 bases and J shed 7 bases, with 19 bases lying between them. The CDR3 runs 17 residues. CDR1 and CDR2 (germline): MNHEY, SMNVEV (reference sequence). DNA for the CDR3: TGTGCCAGCAGTTTCTCACGGACAGTACTCCAAAATTCACCCCTCCACTTT. As protein: CASSFSRTVLQNSPLHF.

The V and J genes are TRBV6-5 and TRBJ1-6, with D maybe TRBD1 (6 bases). V gave up 5 bases and J gave up 9 bases, with 17 bases separating them. This CDR3 has 15 residues. Per the germline V gene, CDR1 is MNHEY and CDR2 is SVGAGI. CDR3 in DNA: TGTGCCAGCAGTCCCCACCAGGGGATTATTTCACCCCTCCACTTT. It codes for CASSPHQGIISPLHF.

The chain links TRBV30 to TRBJ2-7; 8 nucleotides match TRBD1. Trimming took 5 bases from V and 4 from J; bases not matched to a gene: 10. CDR3 length: 14 amino acids. CDR1 is GTSNPN and CDR2 is SVGIG in the germline V gene (reference sequence). For the CDR3, the DNA is TGTGCCTGGCGGACAGGGACGGGCCAATACGAGCAGTACTTC. Its translation is CAWRTGTGQYEQYF.

This rearrangement joins TRBV7-9 to TRBJ2-3; TRBD1 matches 8 bases. Trimming cost V 1 base and J 0 bases; bases outside gene matches: 0. The CDR3 is 15 residues long. Per germline, CDR1 SEHNR and CDR2 FQNEAQ (reference sequence). For the CDR3, the DNA is TGTGCCAGCAGCTTAGGGACAGGGAGCACAGATACGCAGTATTTT. Protein sequence: CASSLGTGSTDTQYF.

The chain carries TRBV27 and TRBJ1-1, with D maybe TRBD1 (5 bases). The CDR3 covers 11 residues. Per germline, CDR1 MNHEY and CDR2 SMNVEV (reference sequence). V lost 8 bases to trimming and J lost 1 base, with 5 bases between them. The CDR3, as DNA: TGTGCCAGCGGACAGAACACTGAAGCTTTCTTT. Amino acids: CASGQNTEAFF.

The rearrangement joins TRBV7-9 to TRBJ1-3; TRBD1 might be the D (5 bases). V lost 5 bases to trimming and J lost 0 bases, with 11 bases between them. The CDR3 totals 15 residues. In germline, CDR1 is SEHNR, CDR2 FQNEAQ (reference sequence). The chain's CDR3 is CASSNPTGSGNTIYF. CDR3 coding DNA: TGTGCCAGCAGCAATCCCACAGGCTCTGGAAACACCATATATTTT.

The rearrangement links TRBV11-2 to TRBJ2-1; TRBD2 agrees at 10 bases. Per the germline V gene, CDR1 is SGHAT and CDR2 is FQNNGV. This CDR3 has 15 amino acids. J was trimmed by 5 bases and V by 6 bases; bases with no gene match: 7. The DNA of the CDR3 is TGTGCCAGCAGACGTGTAGCGGGGGGTCACAATGAGCAGTTCTTC. Protein product: CASRRVAGGHNEQFF.

The chain recombines TRBV6-5 with TRBJ2-1, with 15 bases matching TRBD2. V dropped 2 bases and J dropped 9; count of bases not matched to a gene: 2. This CDR3 contains 15 residues. Germline CDR1 MNHEY, CDR2 SVGAGI. The CDR3 DNA follows: TGTGCCAGCAGTTACGGACTAGCGGGGGGGCTTGAGCAGTTCTTC. Its protein is CASSYGLAGGLEQFF.